This T cell receptor (beta chain) came from a study of cytomegalovirus exposure and HLA in healthy donors. General observations from the study: Later analysis identified 16,951 TCR beta sequences associated with HLA alleles, using a false discovery rate threshold of 0.05.

The study sampled nominally healthy donors, though unrecorded immune exposures were likely. Trimming took 5 bases from V and 4 from J; bases not matched to a gene: 5. Germline CDR1 is SEHNR and CDR2 is FQNEAQ (reference sequence). This CDR3 has 14 amino acids. On this clone: Its antigen is still unknown.

PCR involved 60 Vbeta and 13 Jbeta primers. Generated by immunoSEQ multiplex PCR, the TCRdb table keeps only in-frame clones and is missing some. This table has 95,000 or so clones, 70% appearing once. The source of this sequence is a woman aged 45-59 years in good health and CMV-seropositive. Sequencing input: PBMCs. The chain combines TRBV7-9 with TRBJ1-5; the match to TRBD1 covers 7 bases. In DNA, the CDR3 is TGTGCCAGCAGCCTGGACAGGCCAAATCAGCCCCAGCATTTT. Its protein is CASSLDRPNQPQHF. The entire variable domain, with the rest obtained from reference TRBV7-9 and TRBJ1-5, is as follows: DTGVSQNPRHKITKRGQNVTFRCDPISEHNRLYWYRQTLGQGPEFLTYFQNEAQLEKSRLLSDRFSAERPKGSFSTLEIQRTEQGDSAMYLCASSLDRPNQPQHFGDGTRLSIL.